Listed below are T cell receptor beta chains from one sample, sequenced in a study of blood T cell repertoires in COVID-19. The data were produced by immunoSEQ multiplex PCR, yet TCRdb's version contains in-frame clones alone and is incomplete. The table lists 84,000 or so clones, more than 65% of them singletons, with roughly 6% in the top ten. The sequenced sample was peripheral blood. The receptor set was obtained from a man in his 70s with COVID-19, enrolled during active disease. Both conserved end residues are part of each CDR3. A D gene is named only where the DNA matches it firmly. The size field is filled for only some rows; it gives once, few, many or a size class.

D,V,J,size,DNA,CDR3
TRBD1,TRBV7-9,TRBJ1-2,.,TGTGCCAGCAGCGCCCAGACAGGGGCTTTC,CASSAQTGAF
.,TRBV18,TRBJ2-5,.,TGTGCCAGCTCACCGGGGGGAGAGACCCAGTACTTC,CASSPGGETQYF
.,TRBV21-1,TRBJ1-3,.,TGTGCCAGCAGCAATTGGGGGGAGATCAGGCCTGGAAACACCATATATTTT,CASSNWGEIRPGNTIYF
TRBD1,TRBV19,TRBJ2-3,.,TGTGCCAGTAGTATAGGAGGGACAGGCGATACGCAGTATTTT,CASSIGGTGDTQYF
TRBD2,TRBV7-6,TRBJ2-2,.,TGTGCCAGCACGAGCGGGAGATTTAACACCGGGGAGCTGTTTTTT,CASTSGRFNTGELFF
TRBD1,TRBV28,TRBJ1-6,.,TGTGCCAGCAGTTCCCTCGGAGGGGGCATCAATTCACCCCTCCACTTT,CASSSLGGGINSPLHF
TRBD1,TRBV6-5,TRBJ2-7,.,TGTGCCAGCAGCCGACAGGGTTGGGCGTACGAGCAGTACTTC,CASSRQGWAYEQYF
TRBD1,TRBV6-5,TRBJ1-4,.,TGTGCCAGCAGTATACAGGGGTCAAATGAAAAACTGTTTTTT,CASSIQGSNEKLFF
TRBD1,TRBV9,TRBJ2-3,.,TGTGCCAGCAGCCCCAGAGGACAGGGGGCCACAGATACGCAGTATTTT,CASSPRGQGATDTQYF
.,TRBV12-3/TRBV12-4,TRBJ1-1,.,TGTGCCAGCAGTTCAACGGTGAACACTGAAGCTTTCTTT,CASSSTVNTEAFF
.,TRBV7-8,TRBJ2-2,many,TGTGCCAGCAGCTTAGCCCTTCGGGGGGCGGGGGTACATCACACCGGGGAGCTGTTTTTT,CASSLALRGAGVHHTGELFF
.,TRBV4-1,TRBJ1-3,once,TGCGCCAGCAGCCAAGACCCCCAGGGTGGAAACACCATATATTTT,CASSQDPQGGNTIYF
.,TRBV6-2/TRBV6-3,TRBJ1-2,.,TGTGCCAGCAGTTACCGGGCCGCGGGTGGCTATGGCTACACCTTC,CASSYRAAGGYGYTF
TRBD1,TRBV19,TRBJ2-7,.,TGTGCCAGTAGTCGGACAGGCTTCTACGAGCAGTACTTC,CASSRTGFYEQYF
TRBD2,TRBV5-6,TRBJ2-7,.,TGTGCCAGCAGCTTGGAGCGGGGGGGCCCACACAACACCGCATACGAGCAGTACTTC,CASSLERGGPHNTAYEQYF
.,TRBV6-6,TRBJ1-2,.,TGTGCCAGCAGTAACAGGGTTAACTATGGCTACACCTTC,CASSNRVNYGYTF
.,TRBV30,TRBJ1-1,.,TGTGCCTGGACCCTATACCGCGGCACTGAAGCTTTCTTT,CAWTLYRGTEAFF
TRBD1,TRBV11-3,TRBJ2-7,.,TGTGCCAGCAGCCTCCAGGGCCAGGGGGCCTACGAGCAGTACTTC,CASSLQGQGAYEQYF
TRBD2,TRBV5-1,TRBJ2-1,.,TGCGCCAGCAGCTTGGATCCGGGGGGGTTTAATGAGCAGTTCTTC,CASSLDPGGFNEQFF
TRBD1,TRBV23-1,TRBJ1-1,.,TGCGCCAGCAGACTGGGACAGGGGGCTCCTTCAAACACTGAAGCTTTCTTT,CASRLGQGAPSNTEAFF
.,TRBV19,TRBJ2-1,.,TGTGCCAGTAGTGAGGCGTACAATGAGCAGTTCTTC,CASSEAYNEQFF
.,TRBV3-1/TRBV3-2,TRBJ2-2,.,TGTGCCAGCAGCCCAAGCGAGGGATTCGGGGAGCTGTTTTTT,CASSPSEGFGELFF
.,TRBV14,TRBJ1-2,.,TGTGCCAGCAGCCCAGGTGCAGGGATCACCTTC,CASSPGAGITF
TRBD2,TRBV5-4,TRBJ2-3,.,TGTGCCAGCAGCCAGCGGGAGGGAGGCACAGATACGCAGTATTTT,CASSQREGGTDTQYF
TRBD2,TRBV4-1,TRBJ2-5,.,TGCGCCAGCAGCCAAGTTGGTCGTAGCGGGGGCACTTTTGGCGAGACCCAGTACTTC,CASSQVGRSGGTFGETQYF
TRBD2,TRBV9,TRBJ2-3,.,TGTGCCAGCAGCGTAGCTCCTCTCGCGGGAGTAACAGATACGCAGTATTTT,CASSVAPLAGVTDTQYF
.,TRBV13,TRBJ2-3,.,TGTGCCAGCAGCACTGACAGGGGAGGGGATACGCAGTATTTT,CASSTDRGGDTQYF
TRBD1,TRBV5-6,TRBJ1-5,few,TGTGCCAGCAGCAGGTACAGGGGGCACGGCAATCAGCCCCAGCATTTT,CASSRYRGHGNQPQHF
.,TRBV7-2,TRBJ1-6,.,TGTGCCAGCAGCCCGGGGACATCTGGTAATTCACCCCTCCACTTT,CASSPGTSGNSPLHF
TRBD2,TRBV7-3,TRBJ2-5,few,TGTGCCAGCAGCTTAGGAGGACTAGCGGGCAAAGAGACCCAGTACTTC,CASSLGGLAGKETQYF
TRBD1,TRBV11-2,TRBJ1-1,.,TGTGCCAGCAGCCCTCGGACAGGGAGGAACACTGAAGCTTTCTTT,CASSPRTGRNTEAFF
TRBD2,TRBV6-6,TRBJ2-2,.,TGTGCCAGCAGTTACCGGGGGGACACCGGGGAGCTGTTTTTT,CASSYRGDTGELFF
TRBD1,TRBV7-9,TRBJ1-1,.,TGTGCCAGCAGCTCCCTTACGGGACAGGCTACCTTTACGAACACTGAAGCTTTCTTT,CASSSLTGQATFTNTEAFF
.,TRBV15,TRBJ1-5,.,TGTGCCACCAGCAGAGAGGGGGCAGGGTTAGGTCAGCCCCAGCATTTT,CATSREGAGLGQPQHF
.,TRBV5-4,TRBJ2-7,.,TGTGCCAGCAAGCCATCCCCCTCCCAGGGATGGGAGCAGTACTTC,CASKPSPSQGWEQYF
.,TRBV15,TRBJ2-5,.,TGTGCCACCAGCCAGACCCTAGGAGGGCGGCAAGAGACCCAGTACTTC,CATSQTLGGRQETQYF
TRBD2,TRBV7-2,TRBJ2-1,few,TGTGCCAGCAGCTTAAGGCTAGCGGGAGGCGCTGAGCAGTTCTTC,CASSLRLAGGAEQFF
TRBD1,TRBV28,TRBJ1-5,.,TGTGCCAGCAGTTCGGGGACAGTACAGCATTTT,CASSSGTVQHF
.,TRBV5-4,TRBJ1-4,.,TGTGCCAGCAGGGCCTCGGCCCAGGGAGGAAAACTGTTTTTT,CASRASAQGGKLFF
.,TRBV5-6,TRBJ2-5,.,TGTGCCAGCAGCTCTCCCAGGGCTCAAAGTCTGACCCAGTACTTC,CASSSPRAQSLTQYF
TRBD1,TRBV4-1,TRBJ1-1,.,TGCGCCAGCAGCCTCATACAGGGGCGGAACACTGAAGCTTTCTTT,CASSLIQGRNTEAFF
.,TRBV10-2,TRBJ1-2,.,TGCGCCAGCAGTGAGAACAGAAATAACTATGGCTACACCTTC,CASSENRNNYGYTF
TRBD2,TRBV5-1,TRBJ2-1,.,TGCGCCAGCAGCTTGGAGGCTAGCGGGAGGGACAATGAGCAGTTCTTC,CASSLEASGRDNEQFF
.,TRBV10-2,TRBJ1-3,.,TGCGCCAGCAGTGGACAGAGAACCTCTGGAAACACCATATATTTT,CASSGQRTSGNTIYF
TRBD2,TRBV14,TRBJ2-7,.,TGTGCCAGCAGCCAGGGGAGCGGGAGGGTCTACGAGCAGTACTTC,CASSQGSGRVYEQYF
TRBD1,TRBV11-3,TRBJ2-1,.,TGTGCCAGCAGCCCAATGGGACAGGGGGGCAATGAGCAGTTCTTC,CASSPMGQGGNEQFF
.,TRBV5-4,TRBJ2-5,.,TGTGCCAGCAGCTTGGAATACTCGCTCGCAGAGACCCAGTACTTC,CASSLEYSLAETQYF
.,TRBV4-1,TRBJ1-2,.,TGCGCCAGCAGCCTCTTAACTGGGGAGGCCTATGGCTACACCTTC,CASSLLTGEAYGYTF